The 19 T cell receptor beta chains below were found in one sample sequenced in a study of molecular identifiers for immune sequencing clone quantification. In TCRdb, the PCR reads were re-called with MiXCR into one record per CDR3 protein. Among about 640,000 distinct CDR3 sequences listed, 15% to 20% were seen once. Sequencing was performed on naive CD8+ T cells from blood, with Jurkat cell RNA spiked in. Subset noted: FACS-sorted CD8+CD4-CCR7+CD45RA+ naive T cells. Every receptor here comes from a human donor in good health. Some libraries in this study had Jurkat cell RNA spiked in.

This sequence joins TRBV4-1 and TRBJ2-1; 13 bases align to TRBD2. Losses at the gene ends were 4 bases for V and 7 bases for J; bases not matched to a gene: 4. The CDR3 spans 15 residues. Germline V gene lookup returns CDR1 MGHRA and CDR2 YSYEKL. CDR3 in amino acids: CASSPLTSGRNEQFF. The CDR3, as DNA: TGCGCCAGCAGCCCCCTGACTAGCGGGAGGAATGAGCAGTTCTTC.

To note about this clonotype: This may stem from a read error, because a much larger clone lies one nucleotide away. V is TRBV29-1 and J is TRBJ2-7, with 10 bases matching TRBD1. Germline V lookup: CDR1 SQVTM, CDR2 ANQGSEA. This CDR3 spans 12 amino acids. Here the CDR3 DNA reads TGCAGCGTTGGGGACAGGGGCTACGGGCAGTACTTC. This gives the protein CSVGDRGYGQYF.

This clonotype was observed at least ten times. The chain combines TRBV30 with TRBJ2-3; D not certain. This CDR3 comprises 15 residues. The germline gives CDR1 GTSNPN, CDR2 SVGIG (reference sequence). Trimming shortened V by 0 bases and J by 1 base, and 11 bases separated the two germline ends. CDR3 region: CAWSVRVYRTDTQYF. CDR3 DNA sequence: TGTGCCTGGAGTGTACGCGTATATCGCACAGATACGCAGTATTTT.

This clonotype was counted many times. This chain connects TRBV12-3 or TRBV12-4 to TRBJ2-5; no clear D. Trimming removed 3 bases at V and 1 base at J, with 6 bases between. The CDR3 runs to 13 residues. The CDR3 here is CASSFGFQETQYF. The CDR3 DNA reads TGTGCCAGCAGTTTTGGGTTCCAAGAGACCCAGTACTTC.

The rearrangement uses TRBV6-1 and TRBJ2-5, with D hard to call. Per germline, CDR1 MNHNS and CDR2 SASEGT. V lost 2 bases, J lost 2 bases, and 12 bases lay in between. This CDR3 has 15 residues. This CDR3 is CASSEWWSEQETQYF. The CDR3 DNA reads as TGTGCCAGCAGTGAATGGTGGTCAGAACAAGAGACCCAGTACTTC.

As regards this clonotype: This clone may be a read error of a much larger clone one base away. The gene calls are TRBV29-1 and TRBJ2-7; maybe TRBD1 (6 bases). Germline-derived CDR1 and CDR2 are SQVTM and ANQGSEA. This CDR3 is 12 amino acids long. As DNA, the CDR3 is TGCAGCGTATGGACAGAATCCTACGAGCAGTCCTTC. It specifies CSVWTESYEQSF.

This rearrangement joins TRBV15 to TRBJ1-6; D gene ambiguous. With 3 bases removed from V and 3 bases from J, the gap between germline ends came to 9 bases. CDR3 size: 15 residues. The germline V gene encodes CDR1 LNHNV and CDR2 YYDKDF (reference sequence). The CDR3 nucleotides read TGTGCCACCAGCAGGGAAAAGGACTATAATTCACCCCTCCACTTT. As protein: CATSREKDYNSPLHF. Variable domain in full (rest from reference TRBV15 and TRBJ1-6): DAMVIQNPRYQVTQFGKPVTLSCSQTLNHNVMYWYQQKSSQAPKLLFHYYDKDFNNEADTPDNFQSRRPNTSFCFLDIRSPGLGDTAMYLCATSREKDYNSPLHFGNGTRLTVT.

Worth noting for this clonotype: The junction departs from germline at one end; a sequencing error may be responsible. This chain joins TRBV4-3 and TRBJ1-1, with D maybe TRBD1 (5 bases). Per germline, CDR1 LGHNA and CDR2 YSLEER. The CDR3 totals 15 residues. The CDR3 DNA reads TGCGCCAGCAGCCAAGACAGGGCCCTCCACACTGAAGCTTCCTTT. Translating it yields CASSQDRALHTEASF.

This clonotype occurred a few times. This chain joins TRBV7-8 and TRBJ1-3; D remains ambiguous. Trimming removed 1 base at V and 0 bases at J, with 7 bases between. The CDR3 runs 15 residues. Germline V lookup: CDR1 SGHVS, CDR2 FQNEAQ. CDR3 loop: CASSLVAFSGNTIYF. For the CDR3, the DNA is TGTGCCAGCAGCTTAGTAGCCTTCTCTGGAAACACCATATATTTT.

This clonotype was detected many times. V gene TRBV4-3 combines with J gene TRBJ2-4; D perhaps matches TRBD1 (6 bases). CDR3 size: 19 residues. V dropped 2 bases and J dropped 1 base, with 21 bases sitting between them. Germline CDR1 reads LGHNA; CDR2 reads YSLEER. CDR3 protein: CASSQLKSTGSGAKNIQYF. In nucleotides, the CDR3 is TGCGCCAGCAGCCAACTTAAATCCACAGGGTCTGGGGCCAAAAACATTCAGTACTTC.

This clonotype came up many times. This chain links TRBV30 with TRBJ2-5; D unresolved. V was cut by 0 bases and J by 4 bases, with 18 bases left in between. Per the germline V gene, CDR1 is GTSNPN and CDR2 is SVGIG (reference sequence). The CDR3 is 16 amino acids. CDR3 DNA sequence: TGTGCCTGGAGTGTATTCGGTAGCCGCGCGTTAGAGACCCAGTACTTC. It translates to CAWSVFGSRALETQYF.

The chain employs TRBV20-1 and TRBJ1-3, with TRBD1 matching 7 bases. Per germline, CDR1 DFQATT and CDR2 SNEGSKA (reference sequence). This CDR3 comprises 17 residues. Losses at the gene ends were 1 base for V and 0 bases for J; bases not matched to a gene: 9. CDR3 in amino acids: CSARGARGWLSGNTIYF. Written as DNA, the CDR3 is TGCAGTGCTAGAGGGGCCAGGGGGTGGCTCTCTGGAAACACCATATATTTT.

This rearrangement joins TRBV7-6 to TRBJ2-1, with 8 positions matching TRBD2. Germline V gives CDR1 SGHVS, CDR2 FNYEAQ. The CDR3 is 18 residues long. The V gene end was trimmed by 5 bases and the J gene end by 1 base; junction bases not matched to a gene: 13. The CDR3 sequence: CASSLKVGSGVSYNEQFF. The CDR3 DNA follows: TGTGCCAGCAGCCTCAAAGTTGGTAGCGGGGTTTCCTACAATGAGCAGTTCTTC.

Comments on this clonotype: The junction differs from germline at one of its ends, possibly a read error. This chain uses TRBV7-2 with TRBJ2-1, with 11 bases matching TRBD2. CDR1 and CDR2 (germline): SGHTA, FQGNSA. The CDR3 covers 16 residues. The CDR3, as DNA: TGCGCCAGCAGCTCCCCGACTAGCGGGGCACGACCCCAGCTCTTCTTC. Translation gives CASSSPTSGARPQLFF.

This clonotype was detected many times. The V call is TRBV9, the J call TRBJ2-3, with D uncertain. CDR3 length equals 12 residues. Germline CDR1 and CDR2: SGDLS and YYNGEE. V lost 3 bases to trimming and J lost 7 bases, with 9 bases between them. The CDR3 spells CASSGDLNTQYF. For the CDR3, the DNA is TGTGCCAGCAGCGGGGATCTGAATACGCAGTATTTT.

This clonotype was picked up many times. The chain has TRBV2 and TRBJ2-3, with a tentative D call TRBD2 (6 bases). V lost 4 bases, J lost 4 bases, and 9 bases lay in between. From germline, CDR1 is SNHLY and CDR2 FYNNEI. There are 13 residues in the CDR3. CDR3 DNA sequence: TGTGCCAGCAGTGGGGGGGTGGCAGATACGCAGTATTTT. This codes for CASSGGVADTQYF.

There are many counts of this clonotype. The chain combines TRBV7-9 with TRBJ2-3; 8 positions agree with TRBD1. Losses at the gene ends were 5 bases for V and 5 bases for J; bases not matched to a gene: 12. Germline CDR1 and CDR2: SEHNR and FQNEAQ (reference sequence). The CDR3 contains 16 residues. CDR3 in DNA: TGTGCCAGCAGCCAAACCCGGGACAGGTCCAGAGATACGCAGTATTTT. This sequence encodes CASSQTRDRSRDTQYF.

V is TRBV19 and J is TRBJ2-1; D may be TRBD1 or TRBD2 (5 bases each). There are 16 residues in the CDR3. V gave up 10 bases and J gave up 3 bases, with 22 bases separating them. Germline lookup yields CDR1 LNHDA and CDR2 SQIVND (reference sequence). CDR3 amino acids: CAITNDPGTSYNEQFF. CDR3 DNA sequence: TGTGCCATCACCAACGACCCAGGGACCAGCTACAATGAGCAGTTCTTC.

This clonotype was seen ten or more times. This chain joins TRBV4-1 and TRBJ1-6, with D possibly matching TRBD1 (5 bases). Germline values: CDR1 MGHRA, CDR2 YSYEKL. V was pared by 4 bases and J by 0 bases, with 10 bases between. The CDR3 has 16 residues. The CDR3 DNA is TGCGCCAGCAGCCCTCTGGGACGCTCCTATAATTCACCCCTCCACTTT. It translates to CASSPLGRSYNSPLHF.